This TCR beta chain originates from a study of blood T cell repertoires in COVID-19. In the study overall: Both acute and convalescent COVID-19 samples were obtained from the United States, Italy and Spain.

CDR1 and CDR2 (germline): KGHDR, SFDVKD. V dropped 9 bases and J dropped 1 base, with 13 bases sitting between them. The CDR3 totals 14 residues. In the study's own analysis: Nucleated cell number was recorded as an estimate derived from reference gene primer amplification. Sequencing used immunoSEQ multiplex PCR; TCRdb keeps in-frame clones, though not all of them. The V and J calls and the clone size are those of that table, but D and trimming were determined from the DNA. The data hold roughly 53,000 clones, with less than 90% observed a single time. V gene TRBV24-1 combines with J gene TRBJ2-3, with D possibly TRBD2 on 6 matching bases. The TCR comes from a man over 45 with acute or convalescent COVID-19. The material sequenced was peripheral blood. The CDR3 sequence: CATSAGSGTDTQYF. The CDR3 DNA reads TGTGCCACCTCTGCGGGGTCTGGCACAGATACGCAGTATTTT.